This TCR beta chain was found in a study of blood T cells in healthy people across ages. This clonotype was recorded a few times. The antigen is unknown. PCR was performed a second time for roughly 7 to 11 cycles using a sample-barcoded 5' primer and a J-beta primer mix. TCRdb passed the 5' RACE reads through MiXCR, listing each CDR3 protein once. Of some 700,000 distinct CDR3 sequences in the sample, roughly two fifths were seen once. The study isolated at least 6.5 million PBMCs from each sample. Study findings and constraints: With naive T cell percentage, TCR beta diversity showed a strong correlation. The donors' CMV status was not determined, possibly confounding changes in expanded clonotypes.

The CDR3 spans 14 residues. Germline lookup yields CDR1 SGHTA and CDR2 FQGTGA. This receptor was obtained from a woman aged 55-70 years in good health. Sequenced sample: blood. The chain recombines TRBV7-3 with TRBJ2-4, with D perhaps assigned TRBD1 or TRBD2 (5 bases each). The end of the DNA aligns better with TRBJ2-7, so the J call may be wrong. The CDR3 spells CASSLTRDAYEQYF. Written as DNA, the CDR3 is TGTGCCAGCAGCTTAACTCGGGACGCCTACGAGCAGTACTTC.